These 21 T cell receptor beta chains originate from one sample sequenced in a study of T cell responses to AZD1222 COVID-19 vaccine. Assay used: immunoSEQ multiplex PCR; TCRdb lists only in-frame clones, some missing. This sample yields about 120,000 clones, of which just over 85% are seen a single time; approximately 10% belongs to the top ten. The sample here was peripheral blood, taken on day 0 of AZD1222 vaccination. The receptor source for this set is an adult in good health.

This clone has more than one count but fewer than ten. The chain joins TRBV6-5 to TRBJ1-1; tentatively, D is TRBD1 (5 bases). The CDR3 extends over 13 amino acids. Germline loops: CDR1 MNHEY, CDR2 SVGAGI. V lost 7 bases, J lost 8 bases, and 17 bases lay in between. The chain's CDR3 is CASTPGGGLEAFF. The CDR3 DNA is TGTGCCAGCACCCCGGGGGGAGGACTCGAAGCTTTCTTT.

This clone has only one observation. The CDR3 is CASSPPDRPYEQYF. The CDR3 DNA is TGTGCCAGCTCACCACCGGACAGACCCTACGAGCAGTACTTC. The chain carries TRBV18 and TRBJ2-7; perhaps TRBD1 as D (6 bases). The CDR3 covers 14 residues. The V end lost 0 bases, the J end lost 2 bases, and 8 bases lay between the germline ends. Per the germline V gene, CDR1 is KGHSH and CDR2 is LQKENI.

The chain links TRBV5-1 to TRBJ1-2; 8 positions agree with TRBD1. CDR1 and CDR2 from the germline V gene are SGHRS and YFSETQ. V trimming: 1 base; J trimming: 2 bases; junction bases outside the gene matches: 7. This CDR3 has 16 amino acids. The CDR3 here is CASSLLARGLNYGYTF. In nucleotides, the CDR3 is TGCGCCAGCAGCTTGCTAGCCAGGGGGCTGAACTATGGCTACACCTTC.

This clone was seen a single time. The J gene is TRBJ2-1, the V gene TRBV7-2; D call uncertain. Germline V gene sequence: CDR1 SGHTA, CDR2 FQGNSA. The CDR3 sequence is 14 residues long. V dropped 7 bases and J dropped 9 bases, with 19 bases sitting between them. In nucleotides, the CDR3 is TGTGCCAGCACACTGGGGTTGGTAGGGATTGAGCAGTTCTTC. It translates to CASTLGLVGIEQFF.

The rearrangement joins TRBV15 to TRBJ2-7, with D tentatively TRBD1 (8 bases). Looked up from germline, CDR1 is LNHNV and CDR2 is YYDKDF (reference sequence). The CDR3 has 15 residues. The V gene lost 1 base and the J gene lost 3 bases, with 13 bases spanning the gap. CDR3 amino acids: CATSRGTGGGYEQYF. The CDR3 DNA reads TGTGCCACCAGCAGAGGCACAGGGGGGGGCTACGAGCAGTACTTC.

This clone was seen at least ten times. The rearrangement joins TRBV19 to TRBJ2-2; 7 bases line up with TRBD1. The germline CDR1 and CDR2 sequences are LNHDA and SQIVND (reference sequence). V lost 7 bases to trimming and J lost 1 base; unmatched junction nucleotides: 9. The CDR3 is made up of 16 amino acids. Here the CDR3 reads CASNKDTGVNTGELFF. CDR3 coding DNA: TGTGCCAGTAACAAAGATACAGGGGTGAACACCGGGGAGCTGTTTTTT.

The chain recombines TRBV7-3 with TRBJ1-4; 7 bases match TRBD1. The V gene's germline CDR1 is SGHTA and CDR2 FQGTGA. V was pared by 6 bases and J by 4 bases, with 5 bases of the junction left unmatched. The CDR3 has 14 amino acids. The CDR3 reads CASSFDRVNEKLFF. DNA for the CDR3: TGTGCCAGCAGTTTCGACAGGGTTAATGAAAAACTGTTTTTT.

The V gene is TRBV29-1, the J gene TRBJ2-1; 9 bases are shared with TRBD1. The germline CDR1 and CDR2 sequences are SQVTM and ANQGSEA. The CDR3 spans 13 residues. CDR3 sequence: CNHTGGCSNEQFF. CDR3 in DNA: TGCAATCACACAGGGGGCTGTAGCAATGAGCAGTTCTTC.

The V call is TRBV7-6, the J call TRBJ2-6; D remains ambiguous. This CDR3 is 15 amino acids long. V dropped 4 bases and J dropped 0 bases, with 7 bases sitting between them. CDR1 SGHVS and CDR2 FNYEAQ come from the germline V gene. The CDR3 spells CASSSPSSGANVLTF. The CDR3 DNA reads as TGTGCCAGCAGCTCCCCGAGCTCTGGGGCCAACGTCCTGACTTTC.

This chain links TRBV7-2 with TRBJ2-7; no clear D gene. CDR3 length equals 11 residues. Germline lookup yields CDR1 SGHTA and CDR2 FQGNSA. The V end lost 5 bases, the J end lost 4 bases, and 6 bases lay between the germline ends. CDR3 DNA: TGTGCCAGCAGCCACGGTTACGAGCAGTACTTC. Translating gives CASSHGYEQYF.

This rearrangement joins TRBV7-3 to TRBJ1-1; maybe TRBD1 (5 bases). The CDR3 spans 15 residues. Germline loops: CDR1 SGHTA, CDR2 FQGTGA. V was pared by 1 base and J by 0 bases, with 9 bases between. CDR3 amino acids: CASSLNGAMNTEAFF. The CDR3 DNA is TGTGCCAGCAGCTTAAATGGGGCCATGAACACTGAAGCTTTCTTT.

J is TRBJ1-2 and V is TRBV6-5, with a tentative D call TRBD1 (6 bases). This CDR3 comprises 13 residues. CDR1 MNHEY and CDR2 SVGAGI come from the germline V gene. Trimming pared 5 bases from V and 5 bases from J, leaving 12 bases between. CDR3 DNA sequence: TGTGCCAGCAGTAGGGGGACCACATATGGCTACACCTTC. Amino acid sequence: CASSRGTTYGYTF.

The chain employs TRBV4-2 and TRBJ2-3; D possibly corresponds to TRBD2 (5 bases). This CDR3 region has 16 residues. The germline gives CDR1 LGHNA, CDR2 YNFKEQ. The V end lost 2 bases, the J end lost 3 bases, and 15 bases lay between the germline ends. The CDR3 is CASSQLTSTGTDTQYF. The CDR3, as DNA: TGTGCCAGCAGCCAACTGACTTCCACGGGGACAGATACGCAGTATTTT.

In regard to this clone: Different DNA sequences within this sample yield the same CDR3. V and J are TRBV30 and TRBJ1-1; D ambiguous. CDR3 length: 13 amino acids. V lost 0 bases and J 2 bases, leaving 7 bases between the germline ends. Germline CDR1 reads GTSNPN; CDR2 reads SVGIG (reference sequence). The CDR3 loop is CAWSVRVNTEAFF. The CDR3 coding sequence is TGTGCCTGGAGTGTACGGGTAAACACTGAAGCTTTCTTT.

V usage is TRBV5-1 and J usage is TRBJ1-6; D unclear. Germline-derived CDR1 and CDR2 are SGHRS and YFSETQ. The V end was cut by 0 bases, the J end by 6 bases, with 7 bases between. The CDR3 loop spans 14 amino acids. The CDR3 sequence is CASSLELVNSPLHF. The DNA for the CDR3 is TGCGCCAGCAGCTTGGAGCTAGTTAATTCACCCCTCCACTTT. Full variable domain (rest looked up from reference TRBV5-1 and TRBJ1-6): KAGVTQTPRYLIKTRGQQVTLSCSPISGHRSVSWYQQTPGQGLQFLFEYFSETQRNKGNFPGRFSGRQFSNSRSEMNVSTLELGDSALYLCASSLELVNSPLHFGNGTRLTVT.

The sample holds a few counts of this clone. V usage is TRBV5-1 and J usage is TRBJ1-1; unclear D gene. The germline CDR1 and CDR2 sequences are SGHRS and YFSETQ. This CDR3 contains 13 residues. V was cut by 2 bases and J by 2 bases, with 7 bases left in between. This chain's CDR3 is CASSFQDNTEAFF. CDR3 coding DNA: TGCGCCAGCAGCTTTCAAGATAACACTGAAGCTTTCTTT.

This chain joins TRBV29-1 and TRBJ1-5; D gene uncertain. Germline V gene sequence: CDR1 SQVTM, CDR2 ANQGSEA. The CDR3 is made up of 14 amino acids. V lost 4 bases, J lost 1 base, and 11 bases lay in between. This chain's CDR3 is CSVGRGSSNQPQHF. The CDR3 DNA reads as TGCAGCGTTGGCCGGGGTAGCAGCAATCAGCCCCAGCATTTT.

This clone was recorded once. The J gene is TRBJ1-5, the V gene TRBV12-3 or TRBV12-4; D call uncertain. Trimming removed 6 bases from V and 6 bases from J, with 12 bases in between. CDR3 length equals 13 residues. The DNA for the CDR3 is TGTGCCAGCAGCCCCCTGGGTGGTCAGCCCCAGCATTTT. Encoded protein: CASSPLGGQPQHF.

The rearrangement links TRBV7-9 to TRBJ1-4; TRBD1 matches at 10 bases. This CDR3 comprises 16 residues. The ends lost 5 bases at V and 8 bases at J; junction bases unmatched: 11. Per germline, CDR1 SEHNR and CDR2 FQNEAQ (reference sequence). CDR3 in DNA: TGTGCCAGCAGCCCACCGACAGGGGGCAGAAGGGAAAAACTGTTTTTT. Translation gives CASSPPTGGRREKLFF.

Written as DNA, the CDR3 is TGCGCCAGCAGCTTGGTTTCTCCGGGGAATGAGCAGTTCTTC. Its protein is CASSLVSPGNEQFF. The V call is TRBV5-1, the J call TRBJ2-1; D is possibly TRBD2 (5 bases). The CDR3 runs to 14 residues. CDR1 is SGHRS and CDR2 is YFSETQ in the germline V gene. V was trimmed by 0 bases and J by 7 bases, leaving 11 bases between them.

The genes are TRBV5-1 and TRBJ1-1; TRBD1 matches at 8 bases. J was trimmed by 4 bases and V by 6 bases; bases with no gene match: 11. Germline V gene lookup returns CDR1 SGHRS and CDR2 YFSETQ. The CDR3 length is 15 residues. CDR3 residues: CASTTGATVSTEAFF. CDR3 sequence (DNA): TGCGCCAGCACGACAGGGGCCACCGTGTCCACTGAAGCTTTCTTT. Together with reference TRBV5-1 and TRBJ1-1, the CDR3 gives the full variable domain: KAGVTQTPRYLIKTRGQQVTLSCSPISGHRSVSWYQQTPGQGLQFLFEYFSETQRNKGNFPGRFSGRQFSNSRSEMNVSTLELGDSALYLCASTTGATVSTEAFFGQGTRLTVV.